This T cell receptor beta chain was sequenced for a study of identical twins. About this clonotype: No antigen is known for it.

The cDNA had a unique molecular identifier and a template-switch universal primer site. TCRdb re-called the 5' RACE reads through MiXCR, storing one row per CDR3 protein. The sample lists about 890,000 distinct CDR3 sequences, 9% to 15% occurring once. Whole-study findings and limits: Whereas memory repertoires showed no such difference, abundant cord blood beta clonotypes carried fewer insertions. Twins shared beta out-of-frame sequences in excess, but this excess was weaker. In zero-insertion analyses, partial confounding could arise from invariant MAIT and iNKT cells.

Germline CDR1 and CDR2: MGHRA and YSYEKL. Trimming removed 3 bases from V and 7 bases from J, with 21 bases in between. CDR3 length: 16 amino acids. These data also featured in a second study, about yellow fever vaccine responses in identical twins.

The TCR sequence derives from a woman between 18 and 30 years old in good health. Source material: PBMCs. V usage is TRBV4-1 and J usage is TRBJ1-2; maybe TRBD1 (6 bases). CDR3 sequence: CASSQQTTGIRTGYTF. CDR3 in DNA: TGCGCCAGCAGCCAGCAAACTACAGGGATTCGCACTGGCTACACCTTC.